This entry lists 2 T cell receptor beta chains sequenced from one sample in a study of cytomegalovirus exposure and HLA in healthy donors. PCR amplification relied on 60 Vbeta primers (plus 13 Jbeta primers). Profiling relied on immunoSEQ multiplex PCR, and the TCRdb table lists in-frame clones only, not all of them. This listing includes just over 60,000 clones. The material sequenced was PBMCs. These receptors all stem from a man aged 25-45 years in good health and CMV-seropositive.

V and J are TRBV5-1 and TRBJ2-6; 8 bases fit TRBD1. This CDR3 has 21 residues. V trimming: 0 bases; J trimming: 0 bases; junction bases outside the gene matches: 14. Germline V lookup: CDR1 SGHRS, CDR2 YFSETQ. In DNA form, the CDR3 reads TGCGCCAGCAGCTTGGGGGCGAGGACAGGGACCCCAGACTCTGGGGCCAACGTCCTGACTTTC. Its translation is CASSLGARTGTPDSGANVLTF.

For the CDR3, the DNA is TGTGCCAGCAGCTTTGAAAGCTACTATGGCTACACCTTC. Residues: CASSFESYYGYTF. The J gene is TRBJ1-2, the V gene TRBV7-9; D not certain. The CDR3 spans 13 residues. Germline V gene data show CDR1 as SEHNR and CDR2 as FQNEAQ (reference sequence). V was shortened by 3 bases and J by 3 bases, with 8 bases between the two germline ends.